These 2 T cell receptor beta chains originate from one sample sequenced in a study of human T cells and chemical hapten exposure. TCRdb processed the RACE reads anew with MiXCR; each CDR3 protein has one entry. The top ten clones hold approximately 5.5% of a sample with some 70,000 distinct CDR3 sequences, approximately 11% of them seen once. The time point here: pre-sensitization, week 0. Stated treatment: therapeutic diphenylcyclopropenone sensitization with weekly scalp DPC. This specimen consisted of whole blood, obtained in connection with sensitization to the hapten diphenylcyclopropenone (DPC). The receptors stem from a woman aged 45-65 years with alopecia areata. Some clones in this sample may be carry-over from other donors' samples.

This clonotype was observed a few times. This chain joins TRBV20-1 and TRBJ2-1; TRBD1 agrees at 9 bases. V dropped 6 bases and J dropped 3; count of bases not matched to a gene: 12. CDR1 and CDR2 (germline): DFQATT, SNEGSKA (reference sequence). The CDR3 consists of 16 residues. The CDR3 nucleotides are TGCAGTGCCTCACCATACCGGGACAGGGTCTACAATGAGCAGTTCTTC. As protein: CSASPYRDRVYNEQFF.

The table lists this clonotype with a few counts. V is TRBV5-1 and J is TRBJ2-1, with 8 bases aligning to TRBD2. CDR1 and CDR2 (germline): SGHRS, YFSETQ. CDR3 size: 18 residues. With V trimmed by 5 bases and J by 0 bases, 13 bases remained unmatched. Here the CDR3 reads CASRAGTSGTSSYNEQFF. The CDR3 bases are TGCGCCAGCAGGGCCGGAACTAGCGGTACAAGCTCCTACAATGAGCAGTTCTTC.